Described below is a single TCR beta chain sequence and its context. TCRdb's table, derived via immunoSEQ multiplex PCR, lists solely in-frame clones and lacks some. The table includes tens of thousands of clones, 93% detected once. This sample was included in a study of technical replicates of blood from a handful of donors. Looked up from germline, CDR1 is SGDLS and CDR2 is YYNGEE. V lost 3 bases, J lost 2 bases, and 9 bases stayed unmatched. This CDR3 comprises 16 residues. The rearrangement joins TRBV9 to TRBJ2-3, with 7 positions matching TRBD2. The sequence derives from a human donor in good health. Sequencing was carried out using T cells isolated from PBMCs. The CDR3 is CASSDLTSAPTDTQYF. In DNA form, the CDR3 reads TGTGCCAGCAGCGACCTCACTAGCGCTCCCACAGATACGCAGTATTTT. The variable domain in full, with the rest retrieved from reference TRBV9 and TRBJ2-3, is DSGVTQTPKHLITATGQRVTLRCSPRSGDLSVYWYQQSLDQGLQFLIQYYNGEERAKGNILERFSAQQFPDLHSELNLSSLELGDSALYFCASSDLTSAPTDTQYFGPGTRLTVL.